A single sample gave rise to the 4 T cell receptor beta chains below, sequenced in a study of early T cells in non-severe SARS-CoV-2 infection (dated by TCRdb to the early 2020s). The receptor library was made with 5' RACE. Sequencing took place on a NextSeq 500. TCRdb redid the processing of the public reads, applying fastp at Q25 and MiXCR, and retained in-frame beta chains. Identical CDR3 protein sequences are pooled into one entry, listed with their most common genes and DNA. This sample lists about 60,000 distinct CDR3 sequences; roughly 9% were detected once. Clones ranked in the top ten supply around 3.5% of the sample. Sequencing input: whole blood. These receptors all stem from an adult who was a healthcare worker with PCR-confirmed SARS-CoV-2 infection or an uninfected control (not recorded which).

This clonotype was seen only a few times. The J gene is TRBJ2-5, the V gene TRBV5-1; D is undetermined. Deletions cut 4 bases from V and 5 bases from J, with 12 bases between. Germline CDR1 and CDR2: SGHRS and YFSETQ. The CDR3 contains 13 residues. The CDR3 protein is CASSHGLWETQYF. CDR3 coding DNA: TGCGCCAGCAGCCACGGCTTGTGGGAGACCCAGTACTTC.

The V and J genes are TRBV7-8 and TRBJ2-7, with 9 positions matching TRBD2. The germline CDR1 and CDR2 sequences are SGHVS and FQNEAQ. V lost 5 bases and J lost 2; bases outside the gene matches: 16. The CDR3 length is 18 residues. The CDR3 region is CASSLTGLLAGQTYEQYF. CDR3 sequence (DNA): TGTGCCAGCAGCCTGACAGGGTTGCTAGCGGGACAAACCTACGAGCAGTACTTC.

This rearrangement joins TRBV2 to TRBJ2-5, with TRBD1 matching 11 bases. The V segment lost 8 bases and the J segment 5 bases; nucleotides outside the gene matches: 4. Germline CDR1 and CDR2: SNHLY and FYNNEI. The CDR3 consists of 13 residues. Written as DNA, the CDR3 is TGTGCCAGCGCGGGACAGGGGGTTGAGACCCAGTACTTC. It encodes CASAGQGVETQYF.

In this sample, this clonotype turned up many times. V gene TRBV4-2 combines with J gene TRBJ2-7, with a tentative D call TRBD1 (6 bases). CDR1 is LGHNA, CDR2 YNFKEQ, per germline. The ends were cut back, 0 bases at V and 2 bases at J, with 14 bases in the middle. This CDR3 has 16 amino acids. This CDR3 reads CASSQELLGAPYEQYF. The CDR3 DNA follows: TGTGCCAGCAGCCAAGAATTGTTGGGGGCTCCCTACGAGCAGTACTTC.